This T cell receptor beta chain was obtained from a study of neurological immune-mediated disorders (dated by TCRdb to between 2018 and 2021). As for the study more broadly: Peripheral blood TCR-beta repertoires from patients with HTLV-I-associated myelopathy (HAM/TSP), patients with multiple sclerosis, and healthy controls were compared in the study using UMI-based sequencing. Alongside PBMC samples, the set of about 97 TCR-beta libraries contained longitudinal samples, technical triplicates, and paired CD4+ and CD8+ T-cell subsets that had been sorted. The cohort included 60 to 75 subjects: some 15 with HAM/TSP, about 35 with multiple sclerosis, and some 20 healthy controls.

Study-wide conclusions, independent of this receptor: Expanded clones from different subjects shared no identical CDR3 amino acid sequences, which suggests that TCR-beta repertoires were private in all groups. TCR clonal expansion was highest in HAM/TSP patients and lowest in MS patients, with MS patients falling below even healthy controls.

cDNA was synthesized by template-switch 5'RACE using a primer with a 10-nucleotide random unique molecular identifier that tagged each TCR transcript. Every sequencing run covered 15-18 subjects and yielded more than 170 million TCR-beta sequences. The RNeasy kit was used for extraction of total RNA. The KAPA Real-time Library Amplification kit was used to amplify TCR-beta VDJ regions with primers targeting the TCR constant region and the 5'RACE anchor. Sample indexes and Illumina adaptors were added in a first PCR, and a second PCR then increased library yield. After Ampure bead purification, the roughly 650 bp TCR product was size-selected on a 2% E-gel SizeSelection system. Library quality was checked on a Bioanalyzer, concentration was measured with Qubit, and libraries were quantified with the Kapa Library Quantification kit before pooling. An Illumina HiSeq 2500 was used to sequence the libraries paired-end at 2 x 150 bp. To increase sequence diversity, about 25-30% phiX was spiked into each library pool. The study's own analysis went as follows. Quality-filtered reads were processed with the UMI-based MiGEC pipeline, which removed over 75% of raw TCR sequences during error correction. VDJ genes were aligned to IMGT germline references, and each clonotype was defined by a unique CDR3 amino acid sequence together with V-J genes. Clonal expansion, Shannon diversity, and CDR3 relatedness (CalcPairwiseDistances, ClusterSamples) were evaluated with VDJtools, and phylogenetic trees were built with CLCbio workbench. A clone was classed as expanded if it had 8 or more unique UMIs, a cutoff based on coefficient-of-variation modelling across technical triplicates. TCRdb applied fastp at Q25 and MiXCR to the public reads, then kept only in-frame beta chains. When rows share a CDR3 protein, they turn into one entry using the most common DNA and genes. The V and J calls reflect TCRdb's pipeline rather than the authors' work. The sample profile shows about 30,000 distinct CDR3 sequences; 5.5% to 6% of them were found once. Approximately 2.1% of the sample belongs to the ten largest clones.

This clonotype came up many times. Its recognized antigen is unknown. Base-call qualities are not available, and no considerably larger clone is one nucleotide away. Healthy controls were blood bank volunteers in Maryland, USA. TCR libraries for sorted subsets were made from roughly 950,000 sorted CD4+ or CD8+ T cells. Peripheral blood was subjected to Ficoll-Hypaque density gradient centrifugation to isolate PBMCs, which were then cryopreserved in liquid nitrogen. The study also sequenced paired sorted CD4+ and CD8+ subsets from healthy controls, HAM/TSP patients and MS patients. The germline V gene encodes CDR1 SGHTA and CDR2 FQGNSA. After removal of 3 bases from V and 6 bases from J, the junction retains 8 bases not matched to a gene. The CDR3 starts with the cysteine, ends with the phenylalanine, and has 15 residues. The kept DNA is CDR3 alone, 45 bases in frame from the first base.

The sequence is built from TRBV7-2 and TRBJ1-2, and 9 junction bases match TRBD1. The source of this sequence is a woman in her forties or fifties in good health. Specimen: CD4+ T cells from blood. CDR3 region: CASSFGQGPVHGYTF. The base sequence is TGTGCCAGCAGCTTTGGACAGGGGCCAGTCCATGGCTACACCTTC.